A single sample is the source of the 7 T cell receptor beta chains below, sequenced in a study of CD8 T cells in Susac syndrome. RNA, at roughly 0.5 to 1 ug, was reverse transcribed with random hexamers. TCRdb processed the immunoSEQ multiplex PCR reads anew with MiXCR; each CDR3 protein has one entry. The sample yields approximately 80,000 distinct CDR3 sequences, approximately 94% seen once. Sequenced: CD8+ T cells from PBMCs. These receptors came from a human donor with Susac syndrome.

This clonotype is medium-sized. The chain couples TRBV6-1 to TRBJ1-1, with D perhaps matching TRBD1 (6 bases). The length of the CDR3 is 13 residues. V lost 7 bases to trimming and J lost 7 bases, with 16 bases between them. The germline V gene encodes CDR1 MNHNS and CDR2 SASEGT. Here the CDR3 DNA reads TGTGCCAGCACCCCACAGGGAATGATTGAAGCTTTCTTT. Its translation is CASTPQGMIEAFF.

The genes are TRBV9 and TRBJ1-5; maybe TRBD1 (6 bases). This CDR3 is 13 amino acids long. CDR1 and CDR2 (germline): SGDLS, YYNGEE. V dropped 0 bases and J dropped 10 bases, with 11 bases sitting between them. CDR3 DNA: TGTGCCAGCAGCGTAGTGGCAGGGGAACCCCAGCATTTT. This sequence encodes CASSVVAGEPQHF.

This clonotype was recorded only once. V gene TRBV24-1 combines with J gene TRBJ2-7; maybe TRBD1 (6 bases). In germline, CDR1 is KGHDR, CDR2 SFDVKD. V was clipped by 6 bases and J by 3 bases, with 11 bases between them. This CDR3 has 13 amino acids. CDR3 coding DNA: TGTGCCACCAGTCGGGCAGGGGTCTACGAGCAGTACTTC. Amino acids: CATSRAGVYEQYF.

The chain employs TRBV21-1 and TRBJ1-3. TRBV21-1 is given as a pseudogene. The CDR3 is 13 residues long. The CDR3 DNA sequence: TGTGCCAGCTTCGAACACGGAGGAAACACCATATATTTT. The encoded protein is CASFEHGGNTIYF.

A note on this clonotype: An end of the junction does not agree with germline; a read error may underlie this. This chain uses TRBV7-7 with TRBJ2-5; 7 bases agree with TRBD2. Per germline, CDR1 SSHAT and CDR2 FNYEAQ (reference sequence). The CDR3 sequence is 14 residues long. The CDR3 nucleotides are TGTGCTAGCAGCTTAGTCGGGGGGCAAGAGACCCAGTACTTC. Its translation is CASSLVGGQETQYF.

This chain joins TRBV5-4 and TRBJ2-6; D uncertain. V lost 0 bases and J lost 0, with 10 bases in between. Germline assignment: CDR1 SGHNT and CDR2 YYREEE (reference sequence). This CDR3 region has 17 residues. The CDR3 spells CASSLAAIYSGANVLTF. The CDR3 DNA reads TGTGCCAGCAGCTTGGCGGCGATTTACTCTGGGGCCAACGTCCTGACTTTC.

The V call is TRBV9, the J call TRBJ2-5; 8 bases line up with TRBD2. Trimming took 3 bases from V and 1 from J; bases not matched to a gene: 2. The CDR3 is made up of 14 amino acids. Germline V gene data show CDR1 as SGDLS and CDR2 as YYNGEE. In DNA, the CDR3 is TGTGCCAGCAGCGGTAGCGGGGTCCAAGAGACCCAGTACTTC. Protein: CASSGSGVQETQYF.